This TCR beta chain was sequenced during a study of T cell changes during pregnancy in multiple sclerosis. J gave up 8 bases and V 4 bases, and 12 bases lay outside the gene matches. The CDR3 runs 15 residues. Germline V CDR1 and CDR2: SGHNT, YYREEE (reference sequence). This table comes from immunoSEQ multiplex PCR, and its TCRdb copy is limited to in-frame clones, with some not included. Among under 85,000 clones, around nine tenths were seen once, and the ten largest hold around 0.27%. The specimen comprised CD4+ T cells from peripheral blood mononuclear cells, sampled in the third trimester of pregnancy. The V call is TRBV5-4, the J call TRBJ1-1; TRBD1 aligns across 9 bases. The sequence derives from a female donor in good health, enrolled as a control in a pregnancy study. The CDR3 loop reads CASSPGQGQWLEAFF. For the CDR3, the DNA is TGTGCCAGCAGCCCCGGACAGGGGCAATGGTTGGAAGCTTTCTTT.